One T cell receptor beta chain is described in this entry. Its antigen target is currently unknown. No qualities accompany the bases; no much larger clone lies one base away. A MiSeq instrument was used for deep resolution sequencing, which targeted depths ranging from 1 in 1 million up to 1 in 200,000 T cells, with coverage averaging 10x for each clonotype. TCR beta libraries were generated with the immunoSEQ hsTCRB Kit. Turning to the authors' computational methods: The data were analyzed with ImmunoSEQ Analyzer and ImmunoSEQ Data Assistant, and V, D and J gene assignments followed IMGT definitions. Clonality, which ranges from 0 to 1, was calculated as one minus the normalized Shannon entropy of productive rearrangement frequencies. Only overrepresented clonotypes making up at least 0.05% of each patient's repertoire were included in the public clonotype analysis. Repertoires from some 13 age-matched healthy donors in immuneACCESS were used as clonality controls. Here the immuneACCESS table is served through TCRdb, limited to in-frame sequences with V and J called. Missing clones are a known gap in these copies; in checked studies unresolved V genes cover under half, and the rest lacks a known reason. V and J calls and clone size follow that table, whereas D and trimming were derived from the DNA. The sample profile shows 20,000 to 30,000 clones; 55% to 75% of them were found once. The ten largest clones capture around 42% of the sample.

This record belongs to a study of cytotoxic CD8 clonotypes in ibrutinib-treated CLL (dated by TCRdb to the early 2020s). Describing the broader study: The cohort included roughly 15 treatment-naive and eleven to twelve relapsed/refractory patients; 17 were IGHV unmutated. All remission and progressive disease samples were collected while patients were still receiving ibrutinib. Cryopreserved peripheral blood mononuclear cells were obtained before treatment, at response, and at either sustained remission or disease progression. Response samples were taken after a median of 12 months on treatment, ranging from 6 to 36 months. On average, each sample had some 260,000 productive templates and more than 85,000 productive rearrangements. Of the 86 participants in the trial, about 26 had longitudinal samples available. Responses were partial in roughly 25 patients and complete in 2; after median around 68 months follow-up, around 15 stayed in remission and about twelve progressed. Findings and caveats that apply to the study as a whole: Public clonotypes were found to be uncommon and were observed to contract or remain stable during treatment; the increase in clonality was shown to reflect expansion of private clonotypes at ibrutinib response. Sampling times were not matched between patients in sustained remission and patients whose disease was progressing, and lymph node repertoires were not examined. Baseline clonality exceeded that of age-matched healthy donors and correlated strongly with circulating CD8+ T-cell counts. At ibrutinib response clonality went up, during sustained remission it held steady, and at progression it dropped back toward baseline.

Read against the paper, the sample's time point label means: 12 months on ibrutinib. For TCR beta library preparation, roughly 2.2 micrograms of genomic DNA was extracted from cryopreserved PBMCs. Longitudinal blood samples from CLL patients receiving ibrutinib monotherapy were subjected to high-throughput TCR beta sequencing. The patients took part in an open-label, single-center phase 2 trial of ibrutinib monotherapy. The germline V gene specifies KGHSH as CDR1 and LQKENI as CDR2. The CDR3 starts with the cysteine, ends with the phenylalanine, and has 13 residues. Here the CDR3 DNA is all that survives: 39 bases in frame from base 1. Relative to germline, V is 3 bases shorter and J is 3 bases shorter, with 8 bases between their ends.

This sequence was found in a human donor with chronic lymphocytic leukemia. This specimen was PBMCs, taken after 12 months of ibrutinib treatment. The rearranged segments are TRBV18 and TRBJ1-2, with TRBD1 as a weak D call on 5 bases. CDR3 sequence: CASSPSTDYGYTF. DNA sequence: TGTGCCAGCTCACCCTCGACAGACTATGGCTACACCTTC.